A single sample is the source of the 25 T cell receptor beta chains below, sequenced in a study of T cell repertoires in cytomegalovirus infection (dated by TCRdb to about 2019). The sample was run on an Illumina HiSeq 1500. TCRdb reprocessing: public reads trimmed at Q25 with fastp, clones called with MiXCR, in-frame beta chains kept. Identical CDR3 protein sequences are pooled into one entry, listed with their most common genes and DNA. In all, the sample holds about 600,000 distinct CDR3 sequences, and 20% to 25% of those were seen once. The ten largest clones take up roughly 8% of the sample. Sample: CD8+ T cells from PBMCs. Receptors originate from a human donor in good health (CMV status not recorded). Some clones in this sample may be carry-over from other donors' samples.

The V gene is TRBV7-9, the J gene TRBJ2-3; D might be TRBD2 (5 bases). CDR3 length: 16 residues. Trimming removed 5 bases at V and 2 bases at J, with 17 bases between. Germline V CDR1 and CDR2: SEHNR, FQNEAQ (reference sequence). CDR3 nucleotide sequence: TGTGCCAGCAGCCGAGGGAACGCATCGAACACAGATACGCAGTATTTT. Translating it yields CASSRGNASNTDTQYF.

This clonotype was picked up a small number of times. J is TRBJ2-7 and V is TRBV6-2 or TRBV6-3; a possible D gene is TRBD2 (6 bases). Per germline, CDR1 MNHEY and CDR2 SVGEGT. CDR3 length: 15 residues. The V and J ends lost 5 bases and 3 bases respectively, with 17 bases between them. CDR3 DNA: TGTGCCAGCAGTCAAGGGACTCATCCGAACTACGAGCAGTACGTC. Its translation: CASSQGTHPNYEQYV.

The sample holds many counts of this clonotype. This sequence joins TRBV19 and TRBJ2-3; 7 bases match TRBD1. Germline V gives CDR1 LNHDA, CDR2 SQIVND (reference sequence). J gave up 10 bases and V 7 bases, and 5 bases lay outside the gene matches. CDR3 length: 11 residues. The CDR3 DNA follows: TGTGCCAGTACCGCGACAGGGCCGCAGTATTTT. This gives the protein CASTATGPQYF. Based on the CDR3 plus reference TRBV19 and TRBJ2-3, the full variable domain is DGGITQSPKYLFRKEGQNVTLSCEQNLNHDAMYWYRQDPGQGLRLIYYSQIVNDFQKGDIAEGYSVSREKKESFPLTVTSAQKNPTAFYLCASTATGPQYFGPGTRLTVL.

As regards this clonotype: One end of the junction fails to match germline, which may point to a read error. This sequence joins TRBV28 and TRBJ2-1, with 7 bases aligning to TRBD1. This CDR3 contains 19 residues. Per germline, CDR1 MDHEN and CDR2 SYDVKM. Here the CDR3 DNA reads TGTGCCAGCAGTTCCGACATGCAGCAAGACAGGGAAAACTACAATGAGCAGTTCTTT. This gives the protein CASSSDMQQDRENYNEQFF.

The table lists this clonotype with many counts. The rearrangement joins TRBV7-6 to TRBJ2-2, with D perhaps being TRBD1 or TRBD2 (5 bases each). V gave up 5 bases and J gave up 6 bases, with 10 bases separating them. Germline-derived CDR1 and CDR2 are SGHVS and FNYEAQ. The length of the CDR3 is 13 residues. In DNA form, the CDR3 reads TGTGCCAGCAGCGGGGGAATCCCCGGGGAGCTGTTTTTT. This translates into CASSGGIPGELFF.

This clonotype was detected many times. The rearrangement links TRBV12-3 or TRBV12-4 to TRBJ2-7; D call uncertain. CDR3 size: 12 residues. Deletions cut 2 bases from V and 2 bases from J, with 4 bases between. CDR3 coding DNA: TGTGCCAGCAGTTTACTAACCTACGAGCAGTACTTC. It yields the protein CASSLLTYEQYF.

A note on this clonotype: At one boundary the junction diverges from the germline segment, which might be a read error. The rearrangement uses TRBV7-8 and TRBJ2-2; D is uncertain. The CDR3 length is 19 residues. CDR1 is SGHVS and CDR2 is FQNEAQ in the germline V gene. The CDR3 nucleotides read TGTGTCAGCAGCTTAGTGGTGGCTCTCCATACCCCCAACACCGGGGAGCTGTTTTTT. The encoded protein is CVSSLVVALHTPNTGELFF. Full variable domain (remainder filled in from reference TRBV7-8 and TRBJ2-2): GAGVSQSPRYKVAKRGQDVALRCDPISGHVSLFWYQQALGQGPEFLTYFQNEAQLDKSGLPSDRFFAERPEGSVSTLKIQRTQQEDSAVYLCVSSLVVALHTPNTGELFFGEGSRLTVL.

The chain has TRBV29-1 and TRBJ1-2; 12 bases are a match to TRBD1. The CDR3 is made up of 13 amino acids. Germline loops: CDR1 SQVTM, CDR2 ANQGSEA. V dropped 7 bases and J dropped 7; count of bases not matched to a gene: 7. The CDR3 sequence: CSALGQGAIGYTF. The DNA for the CDR3 is TGCAGCGCCCTGGGACAGGGGGCGATTGGCTACACCTTC.

V and J are TRBV7-9 and TRBJ1-5; TRBD1 matches 11 bases. This CDR3 comprises 15 residues. Germline CDR1 and CDR2: SEHNR and FQNEAQ (reference sequence). V gave up 5 bases and J gave up 6 bases; unmatched junction bases: 6. CDR3 DNA sequence: TGTGCCAGCAGCCCCGGGACAGGGGGAAGTCAGCCCCAGCATTTT. Translating it yields CASSPGTGGSQPQHF.

This clonotype was picked up a small number of times. The chain is built from TRBV6-6 and TRBJ2-1; D is unresolved. This CDR3 spans 17 amino acids. The germline CDR1 and CDR2 sequences are MNHNY and SVGAGI (reference sequence). V dropped 0 bases and J dropped 0 bases, with 12 bases sitting between them. This CDR3 is CASSYSGKSSSYNEQFF. In nucleotides, the CDR3 is TGTGCCAGCAGTTACTCGGGGAAGTCGAGCTCCTACAATGAGCAGTTCTTC.

The table lists this clonotype with many counts. The chain recombines TRBV7-8 with TRBJ2-7; TRBD1 or TRBD2 may be the D gene (5 bases each). Trimming shortened V by 1 base and J by 5 bases, and 15 bases separated the two germline ends. The CDR3 is made up of 15 amino acids. From germline, CDR1 is SGHVS and CDR2 FQNEAQ. In DNA form, the CDR3 reads TGTGCCAGCAGCTTAGGGTTGGGACCCGGCCACGAGCAGTACTTC. Protein sequence: CASSLGLGPGHEQYF.

The CDR3 loop is CASGGQGSTGELFF. For the CDR3, the DNA is TGTGCCAGCGGAGGACAGGGCTCGACCGGGGAGCTGTTTTTT. The rearrangement uses TRBV6-6 and TRBJ2-2, with 8 bases fitting TRBD1. The length of the CDR3 is 14 residues. V was clipped by 8 bases and J by 5 bases; unmatched bases: 7. Per germline, CDR1 MNHNY and CDR2 SVGAGI (reference sequence).

This clonotype was seen at least ten times. The chain has TRBV14 and TRBJ2-4; D is possibly TRBD1 (5 bases). The CDR3 runs to 16 residues. V was trimmed by 0 bases and J by 0 bases, leaving 9 bases between them. Germline values: CDR1 SGHDN, CDR2 FVKESK. The CDR3 here is CASSQDKGVAKNIQYF. CDR3 bases: TGTGCCAGCAGCCAAGATAAAGGGGTAGCCAAAAACATTCAGTACTTC.

Concerning this clonotype itself: This clone may be a read error of a much larger clone one base away. The rearrangement links TRBV7-4 to TRBJ1-2; D is perhaps TRBD1 (5 bases). V shed 3 bases and J shed 5 bases, with 22 bases lying between them. The CDR3 is made up of 17 amino acids. From germline, CDR1 is SGHVT and CDR2 SQSDAQ. Written as DNA, the CDR3 is TGTGCCAGCAGCTTCGATCGGCCGGGGGTCAGGTTTTATGGCTACACCTTC. It specifies CASSFDRPGVRFYGYTF.

V is TRBV7-8 and J is TRBJ2-7; 8 bases match TRBD1. The CDR3 runs 15 residues. V was pared by 1 base and J by 2 bases, with 4 bases of the junction left unmatched. The germline CDR1 and CDR2 sequences are SGHVS and FQNEAQ. CDR3 amino acids: CASSLGSGGPYEQYF. CDR3 DNA: TGTGCCAGCAGCTTAGGTTCAGGGGGCCCCTACGAGCAGTACTTC.

The chain is built from TRBV20-1 and TRBJ1-1, with D maybe TRBD1 (6 bases). V was trimmed by 6 bases and J by 10 bases, leaving 18 bases between them. This CDR3 spans 12 amino acids. CDR1 and CDR2 (germline): DFQATT, SNEGSKA (reference sequence). The CDR3 protein is CSAGWTVIAAFF. Here the CDR3 DNA reads TGCAGTGCAGGTTGGACAGTCATTGCAGCTTTCTTT.

There are many counts of this clonotype. V usage is TRBV6-2 or TRBV6-3 and J usage is TRBJ2-6; 9 nucleotides match TRBD1. The CDR3 sequence is 18 residues long. Trimming at V came to 6 bases and at J to 2 bases, leaving 11 bases not matched to a gene. In germline, CDR1 is MNHEY, CDR2 SVGEGT. CDR3 DNA: TGTGCCAGCAGGCCTCCGGGACAGGGAGTTCCTGGGGCCAACGTCCTGACTTTC. Its translation is CASRPPGQGVPGANVLTF.

The sample holds a few counts of this clonotype. This rearrangement joins TRBV5-4 to TRBJ2-3; D is unclear. The ends were cut back, 0 bases at V and 4 bases at J, with 9 bases in the middle. From germline, CDR1 is SGHNT and CDR2 YYREEE (reference sequence). This CDR3 contains 14 residues. DNA of the CDR3: TGTGCCAGCAGCTTGGGCTCGCTCCCAGATACGCAGTATTTT. Residues: CASSLGSLPDTQYF.

The chain uses TRBV6-2 or TRBV6-3 and TRBJ2-1, with D possibly being TRBD1 or TRBD2 (5 bases each). This CDR3 has 15 residues. The V end was cut by 6 bases, the J end by 5 bases, with 17 bases between. The germline CDR1 and CDR2 sequences are MNHEY and SVGEGT. CDR3 sequence: CASSLKRDGHNEQFF. The DNA of the CDR3 is TGTGCCAGCAGCCTAAAAAGGGACGGACACAATGAGCAGTTCTTC.

This clonotype has a handful of counts. The chain combines TRBV6-1 with TRBJ2-1; TRBD2 matches 10 bases. CDR3 length: 15 amino acids. CDR1 is MNHNS and CDR2 is SASEGT in the germline V gene. After removal of 5 bases from V and 5 bases from J, the junction contained 6 bases not matched to a gene. CDR3 loop: CASSTIGTSDNEQFF. DNA of the CDR3: TGTGCCAGCAGTACGATTGGGACTAGCGACAATGAGCAGTTCTTC.

This clonotype showed up many times. In DNA, the CDR3 is TGTGCCAGCAGTTTGACAGGGGGCTCCGATCAGCCCCAGCATTTT. Protein sequence: CASSLTGGSDQPQHF. The rearrangement uses TRBV27 and TRBJ1-5; 10 bases are shared with TRBD1. Germline assignment: CDR1 MNHEY and CDR2 SMNVEV (reference sequence). CDR3 length: 15 amino acids. V gave up 3 bases and J gave up 5 bases; unmatched junction bases: 4.

A remark on this clonotype: Being one base from a much bigger clone, this may be a read error. No conserved phenylalanine or tryptophan is present at the end of the CDR3, so a read error is the likely explanation. The chain uses TRBV7-8 and TRBJ1-1, with a weak D call TRBD1 (5 bases). Germline V lookup: CDR1 SGHVS, CDR2 FQNEAQ. This CDR3 region has 15 residues. V lost 5 bases and J 3 bases, leaving 16 bases between the germline ends. CDR3 nucleotide sequence: TGTGCCAGCAGCCCGCGTATCAGGGTTGACACTGAAGCTTTCATT. It is translated as CASSPRIRVDTEAFI.

This clonotype was found a few times. The chain carries TRBV6-2 or TRBV6-3 and TRBJ2-7; D may be TRBD2 (6 bases). Germline assignment: CDR1 MNHEY and CDR2 SVGEGT. V dropped 2 bases and J dropped 11 bases, with 22 bases sitting between them. This CDR3 region has 15 residues. The CDR3 DNA reads as TGTGCCAGCAGTTACGGAGGGGCAGGAGGGCCTCAGGAGTACGTC. It is translated as CASSYGGAGGPQEYV.

This clonotype was seen at least ten times. V usage is TRBV6-1 and J usage is TRBJ1-5; the match to TRBD1 covers 8 bases. Germline trimming cut 2 bases from V and 6 bases from J; bases unmatched to any gene: 9. Germline CDR1 is MNHNS and CDR2 is SASEGT. The CDR3 extends over 16 amino acids. The CDR3 loop reads CASSEWDRTMGQPQHF. The DNA of the CDR3 is TGTGCCAGCAGTGAATGGGACAGGACGATGGGTCAGCCCCAGCATTTT.

The chain carries TRBV20-1 and TRBJ1-5, with D hard to call. CDR1 and CDR2 from the germline V gene are DFQATT and SNEGSKA (reference sequence). V lost 0 bases, J lost 2 bases, and 8 bases lay in between. This CDR3 is built from 14 residues. CDR3 residues: CSARDSEGNQPQHF. As DNA, the CDR3 is TGCAGTGCTAGAGATTCGGAAGGCAATCAGCCCCAGCATTTT.